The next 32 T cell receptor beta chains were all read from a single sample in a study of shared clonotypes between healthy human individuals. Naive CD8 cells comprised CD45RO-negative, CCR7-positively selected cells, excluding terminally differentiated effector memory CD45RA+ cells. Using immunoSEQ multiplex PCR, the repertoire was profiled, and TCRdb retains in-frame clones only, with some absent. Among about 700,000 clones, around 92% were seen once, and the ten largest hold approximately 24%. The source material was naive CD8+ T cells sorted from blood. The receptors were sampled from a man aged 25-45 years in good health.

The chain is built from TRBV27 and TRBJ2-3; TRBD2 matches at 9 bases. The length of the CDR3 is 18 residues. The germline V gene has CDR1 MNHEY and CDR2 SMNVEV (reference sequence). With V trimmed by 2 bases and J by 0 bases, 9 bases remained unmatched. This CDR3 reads CASSLKPLAGLSTDTQYF. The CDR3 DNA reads TGTGCCAGCAGTTTAAAGCCCCTAGCGGGGTTAAGCACAGATACGCAGTATTTT.

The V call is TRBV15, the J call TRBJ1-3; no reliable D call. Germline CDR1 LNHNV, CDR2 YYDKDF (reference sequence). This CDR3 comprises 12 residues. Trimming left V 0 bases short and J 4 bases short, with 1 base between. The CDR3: CATSRDGNTIYF. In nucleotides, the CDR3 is TGTGCCACCAGCAGAGACGGAAACACCATATATTTT.

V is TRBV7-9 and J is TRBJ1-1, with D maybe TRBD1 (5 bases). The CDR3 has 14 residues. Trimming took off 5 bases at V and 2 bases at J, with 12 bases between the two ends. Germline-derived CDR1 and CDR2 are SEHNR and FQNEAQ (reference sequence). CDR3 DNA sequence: TGTGCCAGCAGCGGACAAGGAGTAAACACTGAAGCTTTCTTT. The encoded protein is CASSGQGVNTEAFF.

DNA for the CDR3: TGTGCCAGCAGCTTAGAGGTCAGAAGCGAGCAGTTCTTC. The encoded protein is CASSLEVRSEQFF. The chain employs TRBV7-7 and TRBJ2-1; D ambiguous. This CDR3 has 13 residues. V shed 1 base and J shed 10 bases, with 11 bases lying between them. Germline V gene lookup returns CDR1 SSHAT and CDR2 FNYEAQ (reference sequence). Drawing the rest from reference TRBV7-7 and TRBJ2-1, the complete variable domain is GAGVSQSPRYKVTKRGQDVTLRCDPISSHATLYWYQQALGQGPEFLTYFNYEAQPDKSGLPSDRFSAERPEGSISTLTIQRTEQRDSAMYRCASSLEVRSEQFFGPGTRLTVL.

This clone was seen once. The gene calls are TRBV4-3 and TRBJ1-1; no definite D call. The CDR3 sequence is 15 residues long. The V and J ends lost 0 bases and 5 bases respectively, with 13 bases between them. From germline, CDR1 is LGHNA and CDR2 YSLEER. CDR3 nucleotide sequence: TGCGCCAGCAGCCAAGATCGGGCTTTGAGGACTGAAGCTTTCTTT. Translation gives CASSQDRALRTEAFF.

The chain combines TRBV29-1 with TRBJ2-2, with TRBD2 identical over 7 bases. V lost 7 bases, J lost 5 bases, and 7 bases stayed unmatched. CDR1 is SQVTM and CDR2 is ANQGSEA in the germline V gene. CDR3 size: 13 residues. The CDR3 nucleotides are TGCAGCGCCGAATATAGCGGGACCGGGGAGCTGTTTTTT. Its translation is CSAEYSGTGELFF.

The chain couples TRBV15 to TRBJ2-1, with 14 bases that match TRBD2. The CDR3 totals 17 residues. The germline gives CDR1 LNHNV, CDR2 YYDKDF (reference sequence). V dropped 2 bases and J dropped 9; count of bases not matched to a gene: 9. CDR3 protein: CATSRPTTSGRAAEQFF. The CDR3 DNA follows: TGTGCCACCAGCAGACCAACGACTAGCGGGAGGGCTGCTGAGCAGTTCTTC.

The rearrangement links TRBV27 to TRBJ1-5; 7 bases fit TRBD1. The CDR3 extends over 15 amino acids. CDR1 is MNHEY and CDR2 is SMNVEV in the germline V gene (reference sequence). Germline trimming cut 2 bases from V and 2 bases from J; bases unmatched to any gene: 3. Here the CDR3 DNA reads TGTGCCAGCAGTTTAGGACAGGCGGGCAATCAGCCCCAGCATTTT. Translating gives CASSLGQAGNQPQHF.

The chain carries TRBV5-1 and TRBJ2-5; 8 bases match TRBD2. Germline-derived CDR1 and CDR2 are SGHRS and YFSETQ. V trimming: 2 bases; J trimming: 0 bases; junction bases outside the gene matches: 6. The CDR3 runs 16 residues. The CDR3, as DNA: TGCGCCAGCAGCTTAGAGCGGGAGTCGTACCAAGAGACCCAGTACTTC. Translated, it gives CASSLERESYQETQYF. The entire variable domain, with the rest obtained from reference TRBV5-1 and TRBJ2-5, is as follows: KAGVTQTPRYLIKTRGQQVTLSCSPISGHRSVSWYQQTPGQGLQFLFEYFSETQRNKGNFPGRFSGRQFSNSRSEMNVSTLELGDSALYLCASSLERESYQETQYFGPGTRLLVL.

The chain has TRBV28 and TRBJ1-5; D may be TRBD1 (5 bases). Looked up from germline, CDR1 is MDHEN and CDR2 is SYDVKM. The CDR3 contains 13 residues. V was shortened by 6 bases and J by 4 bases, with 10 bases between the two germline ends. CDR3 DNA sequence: TGTGCCAGCAGGCGGCAGGGTAATCAGCCCCAGCATTTT. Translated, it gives CASRRQGNQPQHF.

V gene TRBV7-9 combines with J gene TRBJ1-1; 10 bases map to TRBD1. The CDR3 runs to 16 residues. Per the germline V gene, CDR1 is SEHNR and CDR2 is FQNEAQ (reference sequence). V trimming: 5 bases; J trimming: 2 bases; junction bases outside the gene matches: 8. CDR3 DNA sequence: TGTGCCAGCAGCACGGGACAGGGGACGGCAAACACTGAAGCTTTCTTT. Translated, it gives CASSTGQGTANTEAFF.

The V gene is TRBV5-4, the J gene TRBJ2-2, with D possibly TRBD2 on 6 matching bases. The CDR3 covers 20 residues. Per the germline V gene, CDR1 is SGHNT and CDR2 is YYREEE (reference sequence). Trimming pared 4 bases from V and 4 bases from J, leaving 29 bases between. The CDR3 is CASSRQGPGTANERTGELFF. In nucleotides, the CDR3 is TGTGCCAGCAGCCGCCAGGGACCGGGGACTGCAAACGAACGCACCGGGGAGCTGTTTTTT.

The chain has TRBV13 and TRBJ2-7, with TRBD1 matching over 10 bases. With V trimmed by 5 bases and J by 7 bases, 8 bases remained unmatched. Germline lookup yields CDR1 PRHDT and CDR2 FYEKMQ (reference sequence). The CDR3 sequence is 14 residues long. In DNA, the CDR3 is TGTGCCAGCAGCCCAGGACAGGGGGTTTATGAGCAGTACTTC. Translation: CASSPGQGVYEQYF.

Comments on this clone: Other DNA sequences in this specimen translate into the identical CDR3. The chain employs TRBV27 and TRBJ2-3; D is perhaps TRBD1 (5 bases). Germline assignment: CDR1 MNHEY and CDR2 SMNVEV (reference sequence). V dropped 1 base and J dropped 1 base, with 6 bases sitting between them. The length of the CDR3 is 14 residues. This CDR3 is CASSLLGGTDTQYF. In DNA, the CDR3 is TGTGCCAGCAGTTTATTAGGGGGCACAGATACGCAGTATTTT.

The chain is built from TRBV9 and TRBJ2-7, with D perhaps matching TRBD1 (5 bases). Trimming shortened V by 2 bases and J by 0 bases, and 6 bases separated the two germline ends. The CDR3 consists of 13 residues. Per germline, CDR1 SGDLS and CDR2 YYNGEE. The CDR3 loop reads CASSVGPSYEQYF. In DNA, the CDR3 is TGTGCCAGCAGCGTGGGGCCCTCCTACGAGCAGTACTTC.

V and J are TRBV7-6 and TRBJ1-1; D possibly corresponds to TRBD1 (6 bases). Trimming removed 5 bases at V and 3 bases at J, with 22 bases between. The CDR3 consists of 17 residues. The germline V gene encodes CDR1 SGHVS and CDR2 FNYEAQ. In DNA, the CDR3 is TGTGCCAGCAGCCATCCTAAGGACCAGGGGCCCTACACTGAAGCTTTCTTT. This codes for CASSHPKDQGPYTEAFF.

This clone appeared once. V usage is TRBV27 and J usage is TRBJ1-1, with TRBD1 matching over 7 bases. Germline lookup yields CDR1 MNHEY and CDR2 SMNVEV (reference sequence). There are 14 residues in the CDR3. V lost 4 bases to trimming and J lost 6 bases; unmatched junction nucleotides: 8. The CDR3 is CASSSTGRSAEAFF. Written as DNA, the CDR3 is TGTGCCAGCAGTTCGACAGGGAGATCCGCTGAAGCTTTCTTT.

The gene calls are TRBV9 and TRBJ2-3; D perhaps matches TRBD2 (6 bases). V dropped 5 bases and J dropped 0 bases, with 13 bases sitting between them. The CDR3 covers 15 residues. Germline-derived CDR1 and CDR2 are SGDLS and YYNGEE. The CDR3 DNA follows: TGTGCCAGCAGTGTTCGGGAGATTAGCACAGATACGCAGTATTTT. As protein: CASSVREISTDTQYF.

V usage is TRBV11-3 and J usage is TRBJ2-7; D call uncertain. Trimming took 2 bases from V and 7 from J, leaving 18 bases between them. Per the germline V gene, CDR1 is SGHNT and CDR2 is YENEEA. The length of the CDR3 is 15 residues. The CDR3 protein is CASSLNPSQLGEQYF. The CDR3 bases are TGTGCCAGCAGCTTAAACCCCAGTCAGCTCGGGGAGCAGTACTTC.

The CDR3 spells CAISESRQPHEQFF. The CDR3 nucleotides are TGTGCCATCAGTGAGTCTCGGCAGCCACATGAGCAGTTCTTC. The chain employs TRBV10-3 and TRBJ2-1; D ambiguous. This CDR3 spans 14 amino acids. Germline V gene data show CDR1 as ENHRY and CDR2 as SYGVKD. The V gene lost 0 bases and the J gene lost 8 bases, with 11 bases spanning the gap.

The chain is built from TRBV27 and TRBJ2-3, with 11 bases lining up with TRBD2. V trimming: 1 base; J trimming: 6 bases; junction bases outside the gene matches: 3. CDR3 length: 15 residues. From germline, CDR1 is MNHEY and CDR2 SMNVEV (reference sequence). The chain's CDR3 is CASSLYASGGDTQYF. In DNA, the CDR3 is TGTGCCAGCAGTTTATACGCTAGCGGGGGGGATACGCAGTATTTT.

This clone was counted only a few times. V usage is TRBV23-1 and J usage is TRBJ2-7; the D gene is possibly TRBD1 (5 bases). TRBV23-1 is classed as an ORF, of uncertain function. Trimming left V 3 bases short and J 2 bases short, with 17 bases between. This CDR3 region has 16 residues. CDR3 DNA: TGCGCCAGCAGTCATTATTTAGGGGAAAGCCCCTACGAGCAGTACTTC. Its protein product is CASSHYLGESPYEQYF.

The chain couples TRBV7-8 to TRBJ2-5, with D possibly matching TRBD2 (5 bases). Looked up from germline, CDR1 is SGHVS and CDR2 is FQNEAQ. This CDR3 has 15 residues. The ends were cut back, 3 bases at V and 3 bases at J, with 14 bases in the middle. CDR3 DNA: TGTGCCAGCAGCTTCGAGGAGGCCGAAAAAGAGACCCAGTACTTC. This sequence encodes CASSFEEAEKETQYF.

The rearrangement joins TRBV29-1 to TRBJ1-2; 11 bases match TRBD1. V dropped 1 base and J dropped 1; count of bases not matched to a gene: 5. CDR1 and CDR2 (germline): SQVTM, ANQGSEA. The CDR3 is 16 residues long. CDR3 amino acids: CSVEGGTGGNNYGYTF. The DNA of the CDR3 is TGCAGCGTTGAAGGCGGGACAGGGGGAAATAACTATGGCTACACCTTC.

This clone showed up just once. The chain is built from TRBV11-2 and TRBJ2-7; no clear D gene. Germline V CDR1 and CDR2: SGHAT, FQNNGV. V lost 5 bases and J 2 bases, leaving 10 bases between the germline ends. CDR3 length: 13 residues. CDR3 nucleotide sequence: TGTGCCAGCAGCCTGATAAGGACCTACGAGCAGTACTTC. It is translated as CASSLIRTYEQYF. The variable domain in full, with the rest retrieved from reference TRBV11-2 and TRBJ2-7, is EAGVAQSPRYKIIEKRQSVAFWCNPISGHATLYWYQQILGQGPKLLIQFQNNGVVDDSQLPKDRFSAERLKGVDSTLKIQPAKLEDSAVYLCASSLIRTYEQYFGPGTRLTVT.

CDR3 region: CASISIRDRGDEQFF. DNA for the CDR3: TGTGCCAGCATTTCCATCCGGGACCGCGGCGATGAGCAGTTCTTC. The chain is built from TRBV28 and TRBJ2-1; TRBD1 or TRBD2 may be the D gene (5 bases each). Trimming cost V 7 bases and J 8 bases, with 21 bases left between them. CDR1 and CDR2 from the germline V gene are MDHEN and SYDVKM. The CDR3 covers 15 residues.

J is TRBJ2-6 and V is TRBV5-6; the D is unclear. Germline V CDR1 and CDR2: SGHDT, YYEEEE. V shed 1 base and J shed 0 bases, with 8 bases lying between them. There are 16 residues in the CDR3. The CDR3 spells CASSLLINSGANVLTF. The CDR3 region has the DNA TGTGCCAGCAGCTTGTTGATCAACTCTGGGGCCAACGTCCTGACTTTC.

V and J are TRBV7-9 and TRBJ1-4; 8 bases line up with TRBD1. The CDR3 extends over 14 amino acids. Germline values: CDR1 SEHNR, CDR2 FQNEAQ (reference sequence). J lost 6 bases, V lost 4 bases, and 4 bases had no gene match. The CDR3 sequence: CASSSGQGDEKLFF. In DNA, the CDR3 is TGTGCCAGCAGCTCAGGACAGGGAGATGAAAAACTGTTTTTT.

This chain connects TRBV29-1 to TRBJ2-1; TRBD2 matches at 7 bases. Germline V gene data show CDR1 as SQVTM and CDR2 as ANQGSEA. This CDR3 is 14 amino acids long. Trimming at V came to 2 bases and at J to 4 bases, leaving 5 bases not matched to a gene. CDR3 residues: CSVEREGAYNEQFF. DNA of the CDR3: TGCAGCGTTGAAAGGGAGGGCGCGTACAATGAGCAGTTCTTC.

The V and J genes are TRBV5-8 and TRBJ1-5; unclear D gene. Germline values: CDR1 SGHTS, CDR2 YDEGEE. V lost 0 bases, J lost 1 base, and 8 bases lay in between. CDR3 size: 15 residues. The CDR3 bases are TGTGCCAGCAGCTTGGGCGCTGGGAGCAATCAGCCCCAGCATTTT. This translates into CASSLGAGSNQPQHF.

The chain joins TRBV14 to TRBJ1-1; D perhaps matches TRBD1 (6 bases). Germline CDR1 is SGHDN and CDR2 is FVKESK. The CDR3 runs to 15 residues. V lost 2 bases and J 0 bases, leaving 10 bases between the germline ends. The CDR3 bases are TGTGCCAGCAGCCAAATCCAGGGGATGAACACTGAAGCTTTCTTT. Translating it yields CASSQIQGMNTEAFF.

The CDR3 is CASSQVTSFTQYF. CDR3 coding DNA: TGTGCCAGCAGCCAAGTGACATCCTTCACGCAGTATTTT. V and J are TRBV4-2 and TRBJ2-3, with D hard to call. CDR3 size: 13 residues. CDR1 and CDR2 (germline): LGHNA, YNFKEQ. V was cut by 1 base and J by 9 bases, with 11 bases left in between.